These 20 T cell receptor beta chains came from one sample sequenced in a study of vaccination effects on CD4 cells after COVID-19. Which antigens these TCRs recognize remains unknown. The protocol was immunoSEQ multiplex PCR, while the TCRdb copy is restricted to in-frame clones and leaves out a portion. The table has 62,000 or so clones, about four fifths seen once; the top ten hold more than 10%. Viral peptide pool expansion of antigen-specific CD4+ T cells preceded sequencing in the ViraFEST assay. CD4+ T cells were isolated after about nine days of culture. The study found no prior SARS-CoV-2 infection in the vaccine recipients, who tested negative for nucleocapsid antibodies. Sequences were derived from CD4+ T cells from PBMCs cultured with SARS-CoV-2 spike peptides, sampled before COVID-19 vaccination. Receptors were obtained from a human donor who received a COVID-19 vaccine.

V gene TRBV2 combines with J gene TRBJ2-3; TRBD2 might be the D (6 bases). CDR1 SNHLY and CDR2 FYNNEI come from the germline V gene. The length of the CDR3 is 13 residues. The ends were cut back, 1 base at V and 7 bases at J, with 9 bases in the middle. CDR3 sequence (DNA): TGTGCCAGCAGTGAAGAAGCGGGCTATACGCAGTATTTT. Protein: CASSEEAGYTQYF.

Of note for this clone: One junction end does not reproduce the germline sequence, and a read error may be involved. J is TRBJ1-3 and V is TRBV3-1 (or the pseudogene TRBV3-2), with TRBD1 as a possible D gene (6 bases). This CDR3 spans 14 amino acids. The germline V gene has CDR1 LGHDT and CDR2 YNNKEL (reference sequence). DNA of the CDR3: TGTGCCAGCAACCAACAGGGTCTCGGAAACACCATATATTTT. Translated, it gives CASNQQGLGNTIYF.

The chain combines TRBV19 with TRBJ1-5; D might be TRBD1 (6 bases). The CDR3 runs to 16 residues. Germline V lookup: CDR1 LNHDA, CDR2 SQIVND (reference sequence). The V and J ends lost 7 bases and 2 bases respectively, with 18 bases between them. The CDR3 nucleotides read TGTGCCAGTAAGGGGATCCAGGGGCGAGGCAATCAGCCCCAGCATTTT. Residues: CASKGIQGRGNQPQHF. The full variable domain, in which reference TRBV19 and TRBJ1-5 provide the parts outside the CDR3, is DGGITQSPKYLFRKEGQNVTLSCEQNLNHDAMYWYRQDPGQGLRLIYYSQIVNDFQKGDIAEGYSVSREKKESFPLTVTSAQKNPTAFYLCASKGIQGRGNQPQHFGDGTRLSIL.

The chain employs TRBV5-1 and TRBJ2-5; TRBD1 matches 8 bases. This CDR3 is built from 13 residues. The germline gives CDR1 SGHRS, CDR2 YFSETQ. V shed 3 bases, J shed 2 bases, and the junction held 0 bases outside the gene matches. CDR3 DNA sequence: TGCGCCAGCAGCTGGACAGGGCAAGAGACCCAGTACTTC. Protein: CASSWTGQETQYF.

In DNA, the CDR3 is TGTGCCAGCAGACCTCATCTTGCGGATACTGAAGCTTTCTTT. The encoded protein is CASRPHLADTEAFF. The chain recombines TRBV6-4 with TRBJ1-1; D gene ambiguous. Trimming removed 6 bases from V and 5 bases from J, with 16 bases in between. Germline V gene sequence: CDR1 MRHNA, CDR2 SNTAGT. CDR3 length: 14 amino acids.

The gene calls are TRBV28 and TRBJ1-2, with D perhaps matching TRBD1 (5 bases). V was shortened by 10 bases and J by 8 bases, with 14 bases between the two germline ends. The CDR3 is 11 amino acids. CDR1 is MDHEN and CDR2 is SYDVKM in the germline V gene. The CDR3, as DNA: TGTGCCATTTTGGGGGGGAAAGGCTACACCTTC. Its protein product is CAILGGKGYTF.

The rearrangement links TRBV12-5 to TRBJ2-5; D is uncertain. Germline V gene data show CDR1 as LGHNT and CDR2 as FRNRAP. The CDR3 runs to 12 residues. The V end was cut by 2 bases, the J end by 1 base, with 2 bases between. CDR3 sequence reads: CASGLTQETQYF. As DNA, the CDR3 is TGTGCTAGTGGTTTGACCCAAGAGACCCAGTACTTC.

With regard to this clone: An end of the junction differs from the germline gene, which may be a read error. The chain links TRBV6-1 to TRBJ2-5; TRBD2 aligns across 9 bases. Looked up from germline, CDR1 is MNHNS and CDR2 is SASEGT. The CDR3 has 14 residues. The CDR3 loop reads CASSKAGGQETQYF. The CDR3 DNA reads TGTGCCAGCAGTAAAGCGGGGGGCCAAGAGACCCAGTACTTC.

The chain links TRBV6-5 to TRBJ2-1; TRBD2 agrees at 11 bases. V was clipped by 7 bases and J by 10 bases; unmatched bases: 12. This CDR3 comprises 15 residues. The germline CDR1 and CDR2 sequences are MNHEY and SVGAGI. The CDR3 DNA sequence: TGTGCCAGCAAACCACTAGCGGGGGATACAATGGAGCAGTTCTTC. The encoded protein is CASKPLAGDTMEQFF.

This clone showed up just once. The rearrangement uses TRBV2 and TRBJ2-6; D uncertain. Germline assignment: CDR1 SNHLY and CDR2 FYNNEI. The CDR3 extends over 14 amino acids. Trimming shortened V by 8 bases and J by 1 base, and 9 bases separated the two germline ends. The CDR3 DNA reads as TGTGCCAGCTTCTGGGGATCTGGGGCCAACGTCCTGACTTTC. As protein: CASFWGSGANVLTF.

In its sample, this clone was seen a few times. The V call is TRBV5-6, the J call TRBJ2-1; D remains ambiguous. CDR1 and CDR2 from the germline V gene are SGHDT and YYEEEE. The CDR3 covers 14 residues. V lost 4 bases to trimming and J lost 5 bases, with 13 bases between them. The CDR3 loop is CASSPMAEDNEQFF. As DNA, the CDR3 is TGTGCCAGCAGCCCCATGGCCGAAGACAATGAGCAGTTCTTC.

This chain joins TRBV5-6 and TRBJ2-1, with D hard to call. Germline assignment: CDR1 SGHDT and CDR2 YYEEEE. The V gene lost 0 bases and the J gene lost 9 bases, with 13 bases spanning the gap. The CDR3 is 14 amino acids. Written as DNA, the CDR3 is TGTGCCAGCAGCTTGGTTGGTCTGGAAAGTGAGCAGTTCTTC. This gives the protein CASSLVGLESEQFF.

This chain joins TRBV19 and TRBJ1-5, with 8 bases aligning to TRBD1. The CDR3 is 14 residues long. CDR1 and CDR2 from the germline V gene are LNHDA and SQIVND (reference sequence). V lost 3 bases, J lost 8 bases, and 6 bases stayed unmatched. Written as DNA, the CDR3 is TGTGCCAGTAGTATGCCCAAGGACAGGGAGCCCCAGCATTTT. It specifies CASSMPKDREPQHF. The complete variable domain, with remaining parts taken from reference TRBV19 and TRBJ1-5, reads DGGITQSPKYLFRKEGQNVTLSCEQNLNHDAMYWYRQDPGQGLRLIYYSQIVNDFQKGDIAEGYSVSREKKESFPLTVTSAQKNPTAFYLCASSMPKDREPQHFGDGTRLSIL.

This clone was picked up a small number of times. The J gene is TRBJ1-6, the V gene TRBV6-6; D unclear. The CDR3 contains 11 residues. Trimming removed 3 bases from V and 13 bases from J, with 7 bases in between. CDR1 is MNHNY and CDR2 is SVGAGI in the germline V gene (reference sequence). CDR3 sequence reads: CASSYDGPLHF. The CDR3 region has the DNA TGTGCCAGCAGTTATGACGGCCCCCTCCACTTT.

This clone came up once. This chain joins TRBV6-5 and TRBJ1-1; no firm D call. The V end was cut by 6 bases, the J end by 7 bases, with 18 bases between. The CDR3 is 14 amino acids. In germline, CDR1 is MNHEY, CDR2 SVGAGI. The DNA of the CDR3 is TGTGCCAGCAGATCAACCTTCCAAGGGATTGAAGCTTTCTTT. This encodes CASRSTFQGIEAFF.

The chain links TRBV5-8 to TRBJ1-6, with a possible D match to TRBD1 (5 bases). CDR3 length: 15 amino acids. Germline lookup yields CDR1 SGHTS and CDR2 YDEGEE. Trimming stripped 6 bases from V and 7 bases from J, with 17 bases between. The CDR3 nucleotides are TGTGCCAGCATCGCCTTAGGGGAGGTCAATTCACCCCTCCACTTT. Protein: CASIALGEVNSPLHF. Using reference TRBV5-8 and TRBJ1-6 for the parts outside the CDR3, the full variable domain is EAGVTQSPTHLIKTRGQQATLRCSPISGHTSVYWYQQALGLGLQFLLWYDEGEERNRGNFPPRFSGRQFPNYSSELNVNALELEDSALYLCASIALGEVNSPLHFGNGTRLTVT.

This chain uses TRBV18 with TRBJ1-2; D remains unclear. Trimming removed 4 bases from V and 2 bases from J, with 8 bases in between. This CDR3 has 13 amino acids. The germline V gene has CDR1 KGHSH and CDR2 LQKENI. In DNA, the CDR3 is TGTGCCAGCTCACATGGAGACAACTATGGCTACACCTTC. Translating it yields CASSHGDNYGYTF.

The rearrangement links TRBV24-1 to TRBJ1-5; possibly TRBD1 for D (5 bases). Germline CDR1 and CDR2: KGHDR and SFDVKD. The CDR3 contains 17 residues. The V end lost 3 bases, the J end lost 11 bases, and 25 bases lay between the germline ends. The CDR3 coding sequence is TGTGCCACCAGTGATGGGGCCCGGACGCCCCGGGGGGGGTCCCAGCATTTT. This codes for CATSDGARTPRGGSQHF.

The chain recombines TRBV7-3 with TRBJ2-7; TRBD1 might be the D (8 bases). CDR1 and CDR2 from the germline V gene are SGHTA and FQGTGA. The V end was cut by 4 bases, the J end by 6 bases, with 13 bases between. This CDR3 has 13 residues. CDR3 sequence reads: CASSSQGGSEQYV. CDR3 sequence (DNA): TGTGCCAGCAGCTCACAGGGGGGGAGCGAGCAGTACGTC.

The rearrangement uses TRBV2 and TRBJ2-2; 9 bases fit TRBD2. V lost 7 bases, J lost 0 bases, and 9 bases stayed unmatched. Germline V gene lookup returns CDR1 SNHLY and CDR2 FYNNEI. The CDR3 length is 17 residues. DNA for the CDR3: TGTGCCAGCACCAGCCCTAGCGGGGAATCGAACACCGGGGAGCTGTTTTTT. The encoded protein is CASTSPSGESNTGELFF. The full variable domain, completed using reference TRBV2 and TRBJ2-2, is EPEVTQTPSHQVTQMGQEVILRCVPISNHLYFYWYRQILGQKVEFLVSFYNNEISEKSEIFDDQFSVERPDGSNFTLKIRSTKLEDSAMYFCASTSPSGESNTGELFFGEGSRLTVL.